This TCR beta chain appears in the sequencing data of a study of memory B cells and T cells in multiple sclerosis. Stimulus-free culture yielded autoproliferating CFSE-dim and non-proliferating CFSE-high T cells, each sequenced separately. Replicate wells were pooled after less than eight days of stimulus-free culture of roughly 5x10^7 CFSE-labeled PBMCs. CFSE at 0.45 to 0.65 uM labeled the PBMCs, which were then cultured unstimulated. The V end was cut by 0 bases, the J end by 6 bases, with 12 bases between. The CDR3 is 15 residues long. The germline CDR1 and CDR2 sequences are LGHNA and YSLEER. As regards this clone: Its antigen is as yet unknown.

The study's findings and limits: Compartments had unequal clone-set sizes, affecting shared clonotype counts.

Measured with immunoSEQ multiplex PCR; TCRdb has only the in-frame clones, and not every one. The sample records around 50,000 clones, roughly four fifths being singletons. The sequence came from a human donor with multiple sclerosis. Input material: PBMCs from blood kept in culture. V is TRBV4-3 and J is TRBJ1-5, with D unresolved. As DNA, the CDR3 is TGCGCCAGCAGCCAAGATTTTATATCAGGTCAGCCCCAGCATTTT. It is translated as CASSQDFISGQPQHF.